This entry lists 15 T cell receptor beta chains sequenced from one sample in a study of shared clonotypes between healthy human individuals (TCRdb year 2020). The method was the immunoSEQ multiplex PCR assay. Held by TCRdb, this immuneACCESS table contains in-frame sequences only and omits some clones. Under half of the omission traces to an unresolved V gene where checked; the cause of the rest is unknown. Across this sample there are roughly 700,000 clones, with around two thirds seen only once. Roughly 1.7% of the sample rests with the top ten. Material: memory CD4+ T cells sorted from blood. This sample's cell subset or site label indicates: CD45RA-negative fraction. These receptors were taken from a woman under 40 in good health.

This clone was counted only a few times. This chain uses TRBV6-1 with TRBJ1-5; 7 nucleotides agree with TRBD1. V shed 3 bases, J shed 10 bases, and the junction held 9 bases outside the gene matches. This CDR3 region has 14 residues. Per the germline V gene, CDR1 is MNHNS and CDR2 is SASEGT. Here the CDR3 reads CASSESGGLKPQHF. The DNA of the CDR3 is TGTGCCAGCAGTGAGTCAGGGGGTTTGAAACCCCAGCATTTT.

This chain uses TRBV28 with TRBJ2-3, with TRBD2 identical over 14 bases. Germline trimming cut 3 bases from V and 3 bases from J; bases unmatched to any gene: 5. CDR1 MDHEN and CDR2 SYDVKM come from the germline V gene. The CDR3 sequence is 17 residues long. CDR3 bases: TGTGCCAGCAGTTTCCCCGGGACTAGCGGGAGAACAGATACGCAGTATTTT. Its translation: CASSFPGTSGRTDTQYF. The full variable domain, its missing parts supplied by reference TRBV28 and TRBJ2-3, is DVKVTQSSRYLVKRTGEKVFLECVQDMDHENMFWYRQDPGLGLRLIYFSYDVKMKEKGDIPEGYSVSREKKERFSLILESASTNQTSMYLCASSFPGTSGRTDTQYFGPGTRLTVL.

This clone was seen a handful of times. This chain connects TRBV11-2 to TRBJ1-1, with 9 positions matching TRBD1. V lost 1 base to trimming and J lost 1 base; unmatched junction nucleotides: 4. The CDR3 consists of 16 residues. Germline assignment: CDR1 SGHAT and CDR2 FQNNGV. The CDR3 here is CASSLARGQGNTEAFF. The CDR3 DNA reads TGTGCCAGCAGCTTAGCGAGGGGACAGGGGAACACTGAAGCTTTCTTT.

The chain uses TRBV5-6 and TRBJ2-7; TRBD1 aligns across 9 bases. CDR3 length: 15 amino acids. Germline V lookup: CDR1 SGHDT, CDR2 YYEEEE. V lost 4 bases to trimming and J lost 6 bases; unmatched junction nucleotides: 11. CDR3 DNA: TGTGCCAGCAGCGCATTCTCCGGGACAGGGAGCGAGCAGTACTTC. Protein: CASSAFSGTGSEQYF. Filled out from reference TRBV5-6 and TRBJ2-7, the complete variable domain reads DAGVTQSPTHLIKTRGQQVTLRCSPKSGHDTVSWYQQALGQGPQFIFQYYEEEERQRGNFPDRFSGHQFPNYSSELNVNALLLGDSALYLCASSAFSGTGSEQYFGPGTRLTVT.

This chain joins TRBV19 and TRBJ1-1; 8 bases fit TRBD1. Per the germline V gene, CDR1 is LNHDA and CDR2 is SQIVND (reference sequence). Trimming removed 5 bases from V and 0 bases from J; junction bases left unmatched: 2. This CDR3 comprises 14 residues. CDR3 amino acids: CASSQGALNTEAFF. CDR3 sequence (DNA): TGTGCCAGTAGTCAGGGGGCTTTGAACACTGAAGCTTTCTTT. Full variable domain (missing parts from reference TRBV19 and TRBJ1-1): DGGITQSPKYLFRKEGQNVTLSCEQNLNHDAMYWYRQDPGQGLRLIYYSQIVNDFQKGDIAEGYSVSREKKESFPLTVTSAQKNPTAFYLCASSQGALNTEAFFGQGTRLTVV.

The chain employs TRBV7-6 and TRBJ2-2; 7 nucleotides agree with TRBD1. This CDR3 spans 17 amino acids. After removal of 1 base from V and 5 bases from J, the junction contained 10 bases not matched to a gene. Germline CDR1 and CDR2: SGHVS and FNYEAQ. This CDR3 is CASSLGPTGVPTGELFF. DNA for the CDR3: TGTGCCAGCAGCTTAGGCCCAACAGGGGTTCCAACCGGGGAGCTGTTTTTT.

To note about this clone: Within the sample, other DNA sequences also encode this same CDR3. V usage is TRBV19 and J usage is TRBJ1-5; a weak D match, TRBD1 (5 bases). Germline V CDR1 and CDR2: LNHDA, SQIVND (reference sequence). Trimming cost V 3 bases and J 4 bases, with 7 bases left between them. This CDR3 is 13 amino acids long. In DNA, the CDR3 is TGTGCCAGTAGTATTCGGGGGAATCAGCCCCAGCATTTT. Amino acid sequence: CASSIRGNQPQHF.

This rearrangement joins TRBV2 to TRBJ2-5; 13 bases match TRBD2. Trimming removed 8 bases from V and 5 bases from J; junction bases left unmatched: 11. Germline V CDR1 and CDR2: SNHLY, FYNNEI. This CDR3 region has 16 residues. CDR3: CASEQGLAGSGETQYF. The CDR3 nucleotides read TGTGCCAGCGAACAGGGACTAGCGGGATCGGGGGAGACCCAGTACTTC.

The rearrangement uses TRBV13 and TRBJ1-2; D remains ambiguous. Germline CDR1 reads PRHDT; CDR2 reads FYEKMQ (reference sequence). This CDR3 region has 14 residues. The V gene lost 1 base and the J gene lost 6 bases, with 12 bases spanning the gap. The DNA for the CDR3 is TGTGCCAGCAGCTTAGTTGGACGAAAAGATGGCTACACCTTC. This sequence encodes CASSLVGRKDGYTF.

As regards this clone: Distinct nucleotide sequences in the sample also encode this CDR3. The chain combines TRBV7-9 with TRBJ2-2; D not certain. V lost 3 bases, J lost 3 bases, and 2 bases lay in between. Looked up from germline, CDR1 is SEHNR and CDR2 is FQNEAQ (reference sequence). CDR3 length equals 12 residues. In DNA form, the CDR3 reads TGTGCCAGCAGCTTGGACACCGGGGAGCTGTTTTTT. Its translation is CASSLDTGELFF.

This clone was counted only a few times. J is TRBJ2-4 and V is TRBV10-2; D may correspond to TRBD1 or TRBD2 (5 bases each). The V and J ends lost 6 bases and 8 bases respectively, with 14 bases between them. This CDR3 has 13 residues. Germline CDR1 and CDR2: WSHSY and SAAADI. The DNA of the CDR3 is TGCGCCAGCAGGGGACGGAGGAGGTACATTCAGTACTTC. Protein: CASRGRRRYIQYF.

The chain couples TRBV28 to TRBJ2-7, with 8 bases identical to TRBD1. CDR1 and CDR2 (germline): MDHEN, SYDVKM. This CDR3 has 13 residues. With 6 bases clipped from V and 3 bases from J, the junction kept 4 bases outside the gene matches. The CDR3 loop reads CASRNTGGYEQYF. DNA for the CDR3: TGTGCCAGCAGAAATACAGGGGGCTACGAGCAGTACTTC.

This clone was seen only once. The DNA of the CDR3 is TGTGCCAGCAGTGGCCGGACTAAGCGGGCTGAGACCCAGTACTTC. It translates to CASSGRTKRAETQYF. The chain combines TRBV28 with TRBJ2-5, with D possibly TRBD2 on 6 matching bases. The CDR3 sequence is 15 residues long. Trimming stripped 5 bases from V and 5 bases from J, with 18 bases between. Germline assignment: CDR1 MDHEN and CDR2 SYDVKM.

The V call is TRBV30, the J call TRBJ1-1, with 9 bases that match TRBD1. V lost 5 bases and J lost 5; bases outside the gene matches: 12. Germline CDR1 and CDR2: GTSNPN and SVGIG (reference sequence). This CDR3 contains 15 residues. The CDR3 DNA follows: TGTGCCTGGGGACCGGGACAGGGTGGATGGACTGAAGCTTTCTTT. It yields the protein CAWGPGQGGWTEAFF.

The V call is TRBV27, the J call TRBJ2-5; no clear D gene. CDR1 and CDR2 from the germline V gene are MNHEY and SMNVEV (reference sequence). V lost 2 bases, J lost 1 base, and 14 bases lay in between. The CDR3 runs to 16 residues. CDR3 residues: CASSLPRSSVQETQYF. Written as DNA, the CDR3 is TGTGCCAGCAGTTTACCACGCTCTTCCGTCCAAGAGACCCAGTACTTC.